This T cell receptor beta chain was obtained from a study of T cell responses to AZD1222 COVID-19 vaccine. TCRdb's copy holds only in-frame clones and misses some; the assay was immunoSEQ multiplex PCR. The data show approximately 150,000 clones, about nine tenths seen once. Points on this clone: Its antigen remains unknown.

Study observations and caveats: Nearly half of spike-specific TCRs reportedly go after variant regions that carry no mutations.

Unmatched junction bases numbered 2, after V lost 0 bases and J lost 6 bases. This CDR3 is 13 amino acids long. CDR1 and CDR2 (germline): MNHEY, SVGEGT. The sequenced sample was peripheral blood, obtained on day 0 of AZD1222 vaccination. The gene calls are TRBV6-2 or TRBV6-3 and TRBJ2-7; 7 bases match TRBD2. This clonotype was sampled from an adult in good health. In DNA form, the CDR3 reads TGTGCCAGCAGTTACTCAGCGGGGCTCGAGCAGTACTTC. Translated: CASSYSAGLEQYF.